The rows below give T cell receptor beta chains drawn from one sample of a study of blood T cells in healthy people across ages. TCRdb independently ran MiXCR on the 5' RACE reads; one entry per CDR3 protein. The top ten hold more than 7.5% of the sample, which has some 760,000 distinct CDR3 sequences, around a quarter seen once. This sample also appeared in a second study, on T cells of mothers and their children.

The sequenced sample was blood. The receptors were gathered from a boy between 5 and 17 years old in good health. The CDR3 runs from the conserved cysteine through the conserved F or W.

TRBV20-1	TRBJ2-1	CSARDIGIESPKSYNEQFF
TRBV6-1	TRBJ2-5	CASSGLAGAETQYF
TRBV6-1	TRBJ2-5	CASSGLNERLSAAQYF
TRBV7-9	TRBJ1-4	CASSLGTAGSEKLFF
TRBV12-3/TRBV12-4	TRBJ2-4	CASSLGREDQNIQYF
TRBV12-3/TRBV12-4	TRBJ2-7	CASSLGLADEQYF
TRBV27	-	CASRSDYEQYF
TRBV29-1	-	CSAINVGQETYEQYF
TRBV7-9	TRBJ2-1	CASSFYGTSSNEQFF
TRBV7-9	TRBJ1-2	CASSPRNLGPTGRGYTF
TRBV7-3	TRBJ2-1	CASSRTSGRSNEQFF
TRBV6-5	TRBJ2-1	CASSYTLTGGEFF
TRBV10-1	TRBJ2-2	CASSGVVVSGELFF
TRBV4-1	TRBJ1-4	CASSENGVEEKLFF
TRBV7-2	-	CASSARGSNPYNEQFF
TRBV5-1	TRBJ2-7	CASSLRTAAYEQYF
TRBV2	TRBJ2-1	CASSEIGSRYEQFF
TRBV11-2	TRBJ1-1	CASSLVRRATEAFF
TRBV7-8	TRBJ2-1	CASSPLPGGDNEQFF
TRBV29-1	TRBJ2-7	CSVDEGLEQYF
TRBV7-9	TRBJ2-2	CASSLGDRGYTGELFF
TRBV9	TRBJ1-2	CACSVESGTPGNGYTF
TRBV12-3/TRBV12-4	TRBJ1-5	CASTQMGLDNQPQHF
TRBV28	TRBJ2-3	CASSKTGGIADTQYF
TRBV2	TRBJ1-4	CASSLTTNEKLFF
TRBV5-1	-	CASSPSTYEQYF
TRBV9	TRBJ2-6	CASSVGQHSGANVLTF
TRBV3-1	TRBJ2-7	CASSQDLSGLVLYEQYF
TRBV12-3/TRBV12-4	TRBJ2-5	CASSGLAGGSGTQYF
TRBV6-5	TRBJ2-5	CASSPDRGWTDQYF
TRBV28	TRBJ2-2	CASSFLIGGGELFF
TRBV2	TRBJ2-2	CASTKFEAGELFF
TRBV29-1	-	CSGRDRGSHETQYF
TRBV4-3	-	CASSQDYRTGRETQYF
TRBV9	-	CASSPPAGGLNEQFF
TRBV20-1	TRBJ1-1	CSFRPRQTTEAFF
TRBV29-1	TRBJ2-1	CSVGDGDEQFF
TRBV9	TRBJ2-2	CASSVTGTEGTGELFF
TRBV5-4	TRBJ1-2	CASSLSGTVNYGYTF
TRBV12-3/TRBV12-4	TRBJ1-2	CASGGGGHYGYTF
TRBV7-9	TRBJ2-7	CASSSSSGGTDPNERFF
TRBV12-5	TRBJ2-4	CASGLISQRGGAKNIQYF
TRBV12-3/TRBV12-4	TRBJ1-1	CASTRGPNTEAFF
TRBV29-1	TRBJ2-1	CSVEGSGSSYNEQFF
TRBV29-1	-	CSGLVNGQFF
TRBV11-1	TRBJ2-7	CASSNRDRGPLSYEQYF
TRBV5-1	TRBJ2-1	CASSRKRSTGRTYNEQFF
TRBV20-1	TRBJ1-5	CSATPTGLNNQPQHF
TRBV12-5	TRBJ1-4	CASGRDRPNEKLFF
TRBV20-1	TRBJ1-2	CSAPLGWGPGYGYTF
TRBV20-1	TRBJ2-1	CSARSVRLADNNEQFF
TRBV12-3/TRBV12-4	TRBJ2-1	CASSFGTGAYNEQFF
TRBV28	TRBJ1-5	CASSPTGQSTQPQHF
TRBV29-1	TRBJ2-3	CSVENSTSTDTQYF
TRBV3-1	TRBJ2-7	CASSQHTGFGDEQYF